This T cell receptor beta chain was identified during a study of cytomegalovirus exposure and HLA in healthy donors. Study-wide results and caveats: In a later analysis, common viral pathogens appeared linked to several of the most significant clusters. A few CMV-associated chains were confirmed in vitro to be specific for CMV antigens.

On this clone itself: The antigen is unknown.

PCR amplification relied on 60 Vbeta primers (plus 13 Jbeta primers). Sequenced by immunoSEQ multiplex PCR; TCRdb stores in-frame clones only, minus some. The table records about 120,000 clones, around 79% of them present only once. The V and J ends lost 2 bases and 3 bases, in that order; junction bases with no gene match: 7. The CDR3 covers 17 residues. Germline V gene lookup returns CDR1 SGHTA and CDR2 FQGTGA. The chain has TRBV7-3 and TRBJ2-6; 7 bases are a match to TRBD1. The sequence came from a woman in her 30s in good health and CMV-seropositive. Input material: PBMCs. The CDR3, as DNA: TGTGCCAGCAGCTTAGCCGTGACAGGGAATGGGGCCAACGTCCTGACTTTC. As protein: CASSLAVTGNGANVLTF. Together with reference TRBV7-3 and TRBJ2-6, the CDR3 gives the full variable domain: GAGVSQTPSNKVTEKGKYVELRCDPISGHTALYWYRQSLGQGPEFLIYFQGTGAADDSGLPNDRFFAVRPEGSVSTLKIQRTERGDSAVYLCASSLAVTGNGANVLTFGAGSRLTVL.